The 9 T cell receptor beta chains below all came from one sample that was sequenced in a study of control samples from healthy donors and cancer patients. The protocol was immunoSEQ multiplex PCR, while the TCRdb copy is restricted to in-frame clones and leaves out a portion. The sample records 150,000 to 200,000 clones, about nine tenths being singletons. Source material: blood. Every receptor here comes from a woman aged 25-40 years in good health.

This clone was counted only a few times. Other DNA sequences from this sample encode an identical CDR3 as well. The CDR3 loop is CASSAGTTYNEQFF. CDR3 bases: TGTGCCAGCAGCGCCGGGACAACCTACAATGAGCAGTTCTTC. V gene TRBV9 combines with J gene TRBJ2-1, with D possibly matching TRBD1 (6 bases). The CDR3 has 14 amino acids. Trimming stripped 3 bases from V and 2 bases from J, with 9 bases between. CDR1 and CDR2 (germline): SGDLS, YYNGEE.

This clone was recorded a few times. The CDR3 region has the DNA TGTGCCAGCAGGGCTAGCGGGGGGGCCGTTGAGCAGTTCTTC. Its protein is CASRASGGAVEQFF. The V call is TRBV2, the J call TRBJ2-1; 12 bases map to TRBD2. The germline V gene has CDR1 SNHLY and CDR2 FYNNEI. V lost 6 bases, J lost 9 bases, and 6 bases stayed unmatched. The CDR3 sequence is 14 residues long.

The gene calls are TRBV28 and TRBJ1-2; 10 bases map to TRBD1. This CDR3 comprises 15 residues. V was pared by 1 base and J by 8 bases, with 7 bases of the junction left unmatched. Germline V gene data show CDR1 as MDHEN and CDR2 as SYDVKM. CDR3 residues: CASSLYPGQGLGYTF. CDR3 sequence (DNA): TGTGCCAGCAGTTTATACCCGGGACAGGGGTTAGGCTACACCTTC.

The rearrangement joins TRBV12-3 or TRBV12-4 to TRBJ1-2; D gene unclear. Trimming stripped 1 base from V and 4 bases from J, with 4 bases between. The CDR3 extends over 12 amino acids. CDR3 loop: CASSLGRYGYTF. As DNA, the CDR3 is TGTGCCAGCAGTTTAGGGCGCTATGGCTACACCTTC.

J is TRBJ1-6 and V is TRBV7-6; TRBD1 is a possible D gene (6 bases). Trimming took 5 bases from V and 10 from J, leaving 18 bases between them. CDR1 and CDR2 (germline): SGHVS, FNYEAQ. The CDR3 contains 15 residues. CDR3 in DNA: TGTGCCAGCAGCAATACTACAGGGATCCGGTCACCCCTCCACTTT. Amino acid sequence: CASSNTTGIRSPLHF.

The chain links TRBV6-4 to TRBJ2-3; 8 bases map to TRBD2. The junction had 1 base not matched to a gene; V was cut back by 2 bases and J by 0 bases. Germline V gene lookup returns CDR1 MRHNA and CDR2 SNTAGT. CDR3 length equals 15 residues. The CDR3 DNA is TGTGCCAGCAGTGACACGGGGGGGAGCACAGATACGCAGTATTTT. Protein: CASSDTGGSTDTQYF.

The chain employs TRBV9 and TRBJ1-1; 11 bases match TRBD1. This CDR3 is built from 18 residues. CDR1 is SGDLS, CDR2 YYNGEE, per germline. V gave up 0 bases and J gave up 5 bases; unmatched junction bases: 12. The DNA of the CDR3 is TGTGCCAGCAGCGTAGCCCCCGCCGGGACAGGGGGTTTTACTGAAGCTTTCTTT. Translating gives CASSVAPAGTGGFTEAFF. Using reference TRBV9 and TRBJ1-1 for the parts outside the CDR3, the full variable domain is DSGVTQTPKHLITATGQRVTLRCSPRSGDLSVYWYQQSLDQGLQFLIQYYNGEERAKGNILERFSAQQFPDLHSELNLSSLELGDSALYFCASSVAPAGTGGFTEAFFGQGTRLTVV.

The V gene is TRBV28, the J gene TRBJ1-2; a weak D match, TRBD1 (5 bases). This CDR3 spans 14 amino acids. Germline CDR1 MDHEN, CDR2 SYDVKM. V was clipped by 4 bases and J by 4 bases, with 13 bases between them. The CDR3 reads CASSSPGSPYGYTF. The DNA for the CDR3 is TGTGCCAGCAGTTCCCCAGGGTCGCCCTATGGCTACACCTTC.

The rearrangement links TRBV7-6 to TRBJ2-1; 10 positions agree with TRBD2. The V segment lost 2 bases and the J segment 7 bases; nucleotides outside the gene matches: 8. Germline CDR1 and CDR2: SGHVS and FNYEAQ. The CDR3 length is 16 residues. The CDR3 region is CASSLKSSGSNNEQFF. The CDR3 region has the DNA TGTGCCAGCAGCTTAAAGTCTAGCGGGAGTAATAATGAGCAGTTCTTC.